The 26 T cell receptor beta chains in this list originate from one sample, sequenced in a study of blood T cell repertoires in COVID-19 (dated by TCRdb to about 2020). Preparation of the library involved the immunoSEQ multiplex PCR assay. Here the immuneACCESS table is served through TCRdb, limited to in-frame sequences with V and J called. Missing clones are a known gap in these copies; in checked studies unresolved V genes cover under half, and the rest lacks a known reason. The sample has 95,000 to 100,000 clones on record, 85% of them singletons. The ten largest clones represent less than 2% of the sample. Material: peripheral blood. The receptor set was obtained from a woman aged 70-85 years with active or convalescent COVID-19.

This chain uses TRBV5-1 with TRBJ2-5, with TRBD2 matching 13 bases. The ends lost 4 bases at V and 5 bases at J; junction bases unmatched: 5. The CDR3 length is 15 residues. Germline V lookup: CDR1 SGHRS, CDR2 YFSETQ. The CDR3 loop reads CASSGTSGRAETQYF. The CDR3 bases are TGCGCCAGCAGCGGTACTAGCGGGAGGGCCGAGACCCAGTACTTC.

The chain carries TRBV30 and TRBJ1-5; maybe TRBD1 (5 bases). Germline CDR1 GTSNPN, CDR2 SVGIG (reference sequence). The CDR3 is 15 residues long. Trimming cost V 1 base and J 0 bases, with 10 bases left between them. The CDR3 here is CAWSGGHFSNQPQHF. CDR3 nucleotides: TGTGCCTGGAGTGGGGGCCATTTTAGCAATCAGCCCCAGCATTTT.

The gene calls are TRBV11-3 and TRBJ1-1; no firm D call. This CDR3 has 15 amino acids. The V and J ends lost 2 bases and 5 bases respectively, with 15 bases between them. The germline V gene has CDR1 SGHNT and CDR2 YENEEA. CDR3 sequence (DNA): TGTGCCAGCAGCTTAACGGTCGGGGAGAGGACTGAAGCTTTCTTT. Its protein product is CASSLTVGERTEAFF.

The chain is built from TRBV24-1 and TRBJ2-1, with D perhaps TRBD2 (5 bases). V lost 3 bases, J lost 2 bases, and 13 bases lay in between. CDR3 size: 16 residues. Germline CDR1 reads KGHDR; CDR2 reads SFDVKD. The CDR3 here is CATSDPTSIPYNEQFF. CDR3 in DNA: TGTGCCACCAGTGATCCCACTAGTATCCCCTACAATGAGCAGTTCTTC.

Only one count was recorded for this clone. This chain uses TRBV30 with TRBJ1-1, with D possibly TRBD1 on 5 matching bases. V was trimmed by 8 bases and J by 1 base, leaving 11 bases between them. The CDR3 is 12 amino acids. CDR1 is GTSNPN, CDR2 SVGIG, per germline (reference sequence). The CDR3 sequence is CAGQGRNTEAFF. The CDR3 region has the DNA TGTGCCGGACAAGGTAGGAACACTGAAGCTTTCTTT.

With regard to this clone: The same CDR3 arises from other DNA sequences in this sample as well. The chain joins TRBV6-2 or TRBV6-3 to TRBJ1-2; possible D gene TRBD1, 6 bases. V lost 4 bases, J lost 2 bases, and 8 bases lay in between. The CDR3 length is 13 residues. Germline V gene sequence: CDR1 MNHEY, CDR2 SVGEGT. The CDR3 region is CASSSTGNYGYTF. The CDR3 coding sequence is TGTGCCAGCAGTTCAACAGGGAACTATGGCTACACCTTC.

CDR3 in DNA: TGTGCCACAGGACAGATTGAAGCTTTCTTT. This encodes CATGQIEAFF. V gene TRBV19 combines with J gene TRBJ1-1; D perhaps matches TRBD1 (6 bases). Germline V gene sequence: CDR1 LNHDA, CDR2 SQIVND (reference sequence). This CDR3 is 10 amino acids long. V was clipped by 10 bases and J by 7 bases, with 10 bases between them.

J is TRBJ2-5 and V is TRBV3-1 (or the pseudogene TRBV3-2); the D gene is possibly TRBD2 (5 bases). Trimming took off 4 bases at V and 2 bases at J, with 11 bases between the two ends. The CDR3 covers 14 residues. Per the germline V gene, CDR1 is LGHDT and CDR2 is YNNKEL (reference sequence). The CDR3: CASSPPGLQETQYF. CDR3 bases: TGTGCCAGCAGCCCTCCGGGATTGCAAGAGACCCAGTACTTC.

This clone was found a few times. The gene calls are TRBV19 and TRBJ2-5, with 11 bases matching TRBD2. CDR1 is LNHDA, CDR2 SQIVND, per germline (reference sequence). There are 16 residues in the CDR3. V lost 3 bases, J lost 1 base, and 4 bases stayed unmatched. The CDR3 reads CASSISTSGGQETQYF. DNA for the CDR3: TGTGCCAGTAGTATCAGTACTAGCGGGGGCCAAGAGACCCAGTACTTC.

The CDR3 loop reads CASSTQGMSYEQYF. The CDR3 DNA sequence: TGTGCCAGCAGCACACAGGGGATGAGTTACGAGCAGTACTTC. This rearrangement joins TRBV7-2 to TRBJ2-7; 7 bases agree with TRBD1. CDR3 size: 14 residues. Per the germline V gene, CDR1 is SGHTA and CDR2 is FQGNSA. Germline trimming cut 5 bases from V and 4 bases from J; bases unmatched to any gene: 8.

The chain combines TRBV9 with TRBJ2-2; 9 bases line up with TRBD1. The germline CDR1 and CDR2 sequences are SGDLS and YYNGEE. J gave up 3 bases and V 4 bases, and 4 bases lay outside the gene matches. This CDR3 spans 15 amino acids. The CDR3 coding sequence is TGTGCCAGCAGCCCACAGGGGGCGGACACCGGGGAGCTGTTTTTT. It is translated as CASSPQGADTGELFF.

The CDR3 coding sequence is TGTGCCAGTTACAGGGACCTCTCTGGAAACACCATATATTTT. Translating gives CASYRDLSGNTIYF. The chain carries TRBV6-5 and TRBJ1-3; D may be TRBD1 (6 bases). CDR3 length equals 14 residues. The V and J ends lost 9 bases and 0 bases respectively, with 12 bases between them. Germline V gives CDR1 MNHEY, CDR2 SVGAGI.

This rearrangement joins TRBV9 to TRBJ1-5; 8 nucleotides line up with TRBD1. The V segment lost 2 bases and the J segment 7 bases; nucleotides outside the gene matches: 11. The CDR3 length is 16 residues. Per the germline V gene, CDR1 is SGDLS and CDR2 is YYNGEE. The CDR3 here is CASSVRGRGAGQPQHF. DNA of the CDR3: TGTGCCAGCAGCGTCAGGGGGCGCGGGGCCGGGCAGCCCCAGCATTTT.

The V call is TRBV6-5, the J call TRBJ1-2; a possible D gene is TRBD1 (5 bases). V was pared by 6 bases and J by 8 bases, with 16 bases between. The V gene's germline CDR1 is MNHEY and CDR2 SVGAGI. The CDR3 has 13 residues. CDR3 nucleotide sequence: TGTGCCAGCAGCCTGACTGGGGGGGGAGGCTACACCTTC. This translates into CASSLTGGGGYTF.

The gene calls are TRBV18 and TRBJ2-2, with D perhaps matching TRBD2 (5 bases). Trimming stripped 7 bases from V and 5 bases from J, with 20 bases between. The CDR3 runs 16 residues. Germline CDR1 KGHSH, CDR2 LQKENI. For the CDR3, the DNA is TGTGCCAGCTTCAGATCTGATGGAGGATCAACCGGGGAGCTGTTTTTT. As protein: CASFRSDGGSTGELFF. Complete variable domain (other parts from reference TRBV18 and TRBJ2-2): NAGVMQNPRHLVRRRGQEARLRCSPMKGHSHVYWYRQLPEEGLKFMVYLQKENIIDESGMPKERFSAEFPKEGPSILRIQQVVRGDSAAYFCASFRSDGGSTGELFFGEGSRLTVL.

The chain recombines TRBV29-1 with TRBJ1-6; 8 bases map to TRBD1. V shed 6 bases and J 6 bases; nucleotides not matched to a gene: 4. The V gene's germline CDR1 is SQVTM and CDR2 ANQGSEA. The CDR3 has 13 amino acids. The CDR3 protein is CSVGTGVNSPLHF. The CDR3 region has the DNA TGCAGCGTCGGGACAGGAGTTAATTCACCCCTCCACTTT.

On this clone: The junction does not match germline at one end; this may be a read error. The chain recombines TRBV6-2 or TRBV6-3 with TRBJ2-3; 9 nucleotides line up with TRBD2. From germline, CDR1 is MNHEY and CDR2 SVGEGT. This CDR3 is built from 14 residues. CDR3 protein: CASSYPGLADRQYF. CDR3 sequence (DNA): TGTGCCAGCAGTTACCCGGGACTAGCCGATAGGCAGTATTTT.

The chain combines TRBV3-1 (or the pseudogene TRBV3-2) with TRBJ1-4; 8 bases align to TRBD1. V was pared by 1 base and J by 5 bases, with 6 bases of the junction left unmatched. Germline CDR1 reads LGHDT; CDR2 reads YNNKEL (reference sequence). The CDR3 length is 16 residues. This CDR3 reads CASSQAGTGVNEKLFF. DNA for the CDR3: TGTGCCAGCAGCCAAGCGGGGACAGGAGTAAATGAAAAACTGTTTTTT.

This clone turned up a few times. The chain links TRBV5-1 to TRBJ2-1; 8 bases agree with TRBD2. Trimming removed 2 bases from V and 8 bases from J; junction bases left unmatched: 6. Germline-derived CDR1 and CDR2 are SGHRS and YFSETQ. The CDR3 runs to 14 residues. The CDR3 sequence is CASSFSGGLDEQFF. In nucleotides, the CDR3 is TGCGCCAGCAGCTTTTCGGGAGGGCTCGATGAGCAGTTCTTC.

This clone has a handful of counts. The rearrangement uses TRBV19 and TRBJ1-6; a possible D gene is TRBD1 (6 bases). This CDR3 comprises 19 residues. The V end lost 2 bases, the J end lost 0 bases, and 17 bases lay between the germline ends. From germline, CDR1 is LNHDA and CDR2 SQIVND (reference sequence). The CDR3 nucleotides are TGTGCCAGTAGTATACGATTCGGGGGGCGGAGCTCCTATAATTCACCCCTCCACTTT. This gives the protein CASSIRFGGRSSYNSPLHF.

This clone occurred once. CDR3 in DNA: TGTGCCAGCAGCTTATGGGGGGAAGTAGGGACCCAGTACTTC. Its protein is CASSLWGEVGTQYF. The rearrangement links TRBV7-9 to TRBJ2-5, with D possibly TRBD2 on 6 matching bases. The CDR3 has 14 residues. Germline loops: CDR1 SEHNR, CDR2 FQNEAQ (reference sequence). The ends were cut back, 2 bases at V and 7 bases at J, with 14 bases in the middle.

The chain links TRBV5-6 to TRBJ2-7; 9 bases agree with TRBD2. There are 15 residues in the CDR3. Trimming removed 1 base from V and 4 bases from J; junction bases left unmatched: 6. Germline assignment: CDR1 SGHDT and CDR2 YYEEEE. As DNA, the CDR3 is TGTGCCAGCAGCTTGCCCGGGGCGGGGGGGTACGAGCAGTACTTC. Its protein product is CASSLPGAGGYEQYF.

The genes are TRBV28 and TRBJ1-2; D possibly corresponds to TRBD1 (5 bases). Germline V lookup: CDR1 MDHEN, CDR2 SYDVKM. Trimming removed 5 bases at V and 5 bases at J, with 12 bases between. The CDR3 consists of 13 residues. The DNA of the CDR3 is TGTGCCAGCAGTCAAGGGGCAGGTTATGGCTACACCTTC. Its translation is CASSQGAGYGYTF.

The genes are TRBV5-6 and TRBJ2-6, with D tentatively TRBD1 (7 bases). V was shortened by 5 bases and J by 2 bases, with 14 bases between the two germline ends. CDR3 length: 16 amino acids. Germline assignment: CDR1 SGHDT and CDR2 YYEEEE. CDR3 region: CASRRDRGTGANVLTF. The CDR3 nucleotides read TGTGCCAGCAGGCGGGACAGAGGAACTGGGGCCAACGTCCTGACTTTC.

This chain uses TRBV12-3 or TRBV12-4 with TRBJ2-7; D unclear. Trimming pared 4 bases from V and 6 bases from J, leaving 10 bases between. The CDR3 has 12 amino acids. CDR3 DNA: TGTGCCAGCAGTTCCCCCCGGGTCGAGCAGTACTTC. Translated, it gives CASSSPRVEQYF.

The CDR3 loop is CASSPLRDRNNEQFF. For the CDR3, the DNA is TGTGCCAGCTCACCTCTCCGGGACAGAAACAATGAGCAGTTCTTC. The V and J genes are TRBV18 and TRBJ2-1; TRBD1 matches 7 bases. The germline CDR1 and CDR2 sequences are KGHSH and LQKENI. The CDR3 extends over 15 amino acids. J gave up 5 bases and V 3 bases, and 7 bases lay outside the gene matches. Drawing the rest from reference TRBV18 and TRBJ2-1, the complete variable domain is NAGVMQNPRHLVRRRGQEARLRCSPMKGHSHVYWYRQLPEEGLKFMVYLQKENIIDESGMPKERFSAEFPKEGPSILRIQQVVRGDSAAYFCASSPLRDRNNEQFFGPGTRLTVL.